What follows is one T cell receptor beta chain and its context. This clonotype was detected many times. The clone's antigen remains unknown. Within one base of it there is no much larger clone, and no base qualities were kept. Stable Graves' hyperthyroidism was defined as the absence of progression to ophthalmopathy over 18 months of follow-up. Hyperthyroidism patients were newly diagnosed, had a disease duration of under 2 months, and were aged 18 to 65 years. Any patient with an uncontrolled infection, another autoimmune disease, pregnancy or lactation was excluded. Clinical symptoms, serum thyroxine and TRAb, thyroid ultrasound, and orbital computed tomography formed the basis for the diagnoses. Ficoll-Paque density gradient centrifugation was used to isolate PBMCs from 9.5 to 10 ml of fresh peripheral blood. Total RNA was extracted with Trizol reagent, and quality was checked on an Agilent 2100 Bioanalyzer.

The TCR beta CDR3 regions were amplified from RNA transcripts. A first-round RT-PCR of the TCR CDR3 used the HTBI primer set with the Qiagen OneStep RT-PCR kit. Libraries were constructed in a second round of multiplex PCR, after which size selection and purification were carried out. Paired-end sequencing of the libraries was performed with 100 bp reads on an Illumina HiSeq2000. From the authors' description of their analysis: SOAPnuke was used to process the raw data, removing reads that contained adapters or uncalled bases, had a mean Phred below 15, or lacked an exact match to the constant primer or identifier. COPE v1.2.5 was used to merge the high-quality paired reads, and each unique nucleotide sequence was defined as a clonotype. MiTCR v1.1 was used to align clonotypes to the IMGT TRBV, TRBD and TRBJ reference segments. The analysis included only V-J combinations with a frequency above 0.0001, which together covered 99% to 99.2% of the repertoires. The TCS score was defined as F50 (clonal expansion) divided by E x V (chaos), with BLOSUM62-based TCRdist calculated between CDR3 peptides within each V-J. Welch's t-statistics and random forest reduced 500 to 650 V-J features to 10 to 15, which were used in a naive Bayes classifier (R e1071). TCRdb ran its own pipeline on the public reads, namely fastp trimming at Q25 and MiXCR clone calling, and kept in-frame beta chains. One record per CDR3 amino acid sequence lists the most common genes and DNA. For this entry, the V and J calls and clone size follow TCRdb and not the study's own pipeline. The sample table shows some 440,000 distinct CDR3 sequences, and around 16% are seen once. The ten largest account for approximately 7.5% of the sample.

This entry is derived from a study of T cells in Graves' hyperthyroidism and ophthalmopathy (dated by TCRdb to the late 2010s). Regarding the research as a whole: Peripheral blood was collected at initial diagnosis, before any treatment. To identify distinguishing TCR V-J signatures, a discovery cohort of about 95 patients was used, comprising 40 to 45 with Graves' ophthalmopathy and some 57 with stable Graves' hyperthyroidism. Whether ophthalmopathy could be predicted prospectively was tested in an independent validation cohort made up of roughly 20 hyperthyroidism patients plus 17 patients who later progressed to ophthalmopathy. For training and testing, the 100 or so patients in the discovery cohort were randomly divided in a 7:3 ratio. In roughly six Graves' hyperthyroidism patients, the study also compared T-cell repertoires from thyroid tissue with T-cell repertoires from blood. Following sampling, methimazole starting at 30 mg daily was given to hyperthyroidism patients, and high-dose intravenous methylprednisolone was given to ophthalmopathy patients. The paper reports TCR Vbeta CDR3 sequencing of over 120 peripheral blood samples: around 45 ophthalmopathy, fewer than 80 hyperthyroidism and approximately 17 progressor patients. Here is what the overall study found, with its caveats: In cross-validation, a model built on a 13 V-J signature told ophthalmopathy apart from stable hyperthyroidism with under 90% sensitivity and 81% to 82% specificity, and in testing the same model reached 80%/75%. During validation, the model predicted progression to ophthalmopathy a median of around 6 months ahead of onset, with 60% to 71% sensitivity and around 72% specificity. Sample size was not statistically predetermined, and investigators were not blinded to group allocation. Most expanded thyroid clonotypes (frequency above 0.001) were also found in blood, which suggests that blood repertoires may mirror thyroid immune responses.

Trimming accounts for 3 bases at V and 9 bases at J, while the number of junction bases matched to no gene is 18. The CDR3 starts with the cysteine, ends with the phenylalanine, and has 16 residues. Left in the record is the CDR3 DNA by itself, 48 bases read in frame from the first base. CDR1 and CDR2 are drawn from the germline V gene: SGHRS, YFSETQ. This receptor was identified in a woman aged 18-35 years with Graves' hyperthyroidism. Sequenced material: blood. The chain was built from TRBV5-1 and TRBJ2-7; 7 bases in the middle match TRBD1. The DNA sequence is TGCGCCAGCAGCTATGAACAGGGGCTCCTCGCATTCGGGCAGTACTTC. Translated, it gives CASSYEQGLLAFGQYF.